This T cell receptor beta chain is drawn from a study of CD8 T cells in Susac syndrome. Study-level findings and limits: When the CD4+ T cell repertoires of patients with Susac syndrome were examined, they did not show any clonal expansion.

With random hexamers, about 0.45 to 1 ug RNA was reverse transcribed. In TCRdb, the immunoSEQ multiplex PCR reads were re-called with MiXCR into one record per CDR3 protein. The sample has approximately 74,000 distinct CDR3 sequences; about 93% are singletons. The CDR3 has 15 residues. V dropped 7 bases and J dropped 9; count of bases not matched to a gene: 12. As to this clonotype: Its antigen is currently unknown.

The receptor was derived from a human donor with Susac syndrome. The chain couples TRBV12-3 or TRBV12-4 to TRBJ2-1; TRBD2 matches 10 bases. The sample comprised CD4+ T cells from PBMCs. In DNA form, the CDR3 reads TGTGCCAGCAAGGAGCGGGAGGGCCCAGGGGGTGAGCAGTTCTTC. Its translation is CASKEREGPGGEQFF.